The 19 T cell receptor beta chains given below trace back to one sample, sequenced in a study of T cells expressing NK-cell markers. TCRdb reanalyzed the 5' RACE reads, giving one entry per CDR3 protein sequence and no DNA. The sample data list more than 400,000 distinct CDR3 sequences. Sequencing was performed on blood T cells: a sorted CD56 or NKG2C T cell subset, CD4+ or CD8+ T cells, or bulk PBMC T cells (not recorded which). The source is a woman aged 18-69 years in good health.

The gene calls are TRBV7-2 and TRBJ1-3; TCRdb returns TRBD1, unconfirmable since there is no DNA. CDR3 length: 16 residues. CDR1 and CDR2 from the germline V gene are SGHTA and FQGNSA. The CDR3 region is CASSDQGTVAGNTIYF.

This chain uses TRBV5-6 with TRBJ2-1. There are 12 residues in the CDR3. Germline V lookup: CDR1 SGHDT, CDR2 YYEEEE. CDR3 in amino acids: CASSFQGYEQFF.

The chain recombines TRBV12-3 or TRBV12-4 with TRBJ1-2; TCRdb calls TRBD1, which cannot be checked without DNA. The CDR3 spans 12 residues. The CDR3: CASSFEGDGYTF.

The J gene is TRBJ2-1, the V gene TRBV4-3; TCRdb outputs TRBD1, but without DNA this stays unchecked. This CDR3 spans 15 amino acids. The germline gives CDR1 LGHNA, CDR2 YSLEER. The CDR3 spells CASSQEGDSYNEQFF.

The chain couples TRBV25-1 to TRBJ2-3. Looked up from germline, CDR1 is MGHDK and CDR2 is SYGVNS. There are 11 residues in the CDR3. The CDR3 protein is CASSDWDTQYF.

The chain joins TRBV28 to TRBJ1-1; checking the TCRdb D call of TRBD1 is not possible without DNA. Germline V gene data show CDR1 as MDHEN and CDR2 as SYDVKM. This CDR3 region has 14 residues. This chain's CDR3 is CASSKWTVYTEAFF. Variable domain in full (rest from reference TRBV28 and TRBJ1-1): DVKVTQSSRYLVKRTGEKVFLECVQDMDHENMFWYRQDPGLGLRLIYFSYDVKMKEKGDIPEGYSVSREKKERFSLILESASTNQTSMYLCASSKWTVYTEAFFGQGTRLTVV.

The V and J genes are TRBV20-1 and TRBJ2-3; TCRdb designates TRBD2, a call that cannot be tested without DNA. In germline, CDR1 is DFQATT, CDR2 SNEGSKA (reference sequence). The CDR3 totals 15 residues. CDR3 residues: CSATPTSGVTDTQYF.

V and J are TRBV29-1 and TRBJ2-5; the TRBD2 assignment by TCRdb is unverifiable without DNA. There are 13 residues in the CDR3. CDR1 is SQVTM and CDR2 is ANQGSEA in the germline V gene. The CDR3 here is CSAERGAGETQYF.

The chain recombines TRBV12-3 or TRBV12-4 with TRBJ2-5. There are 11 residues in the CDR3. The CDR3 here is CASSLVKTQYF.

This chain connects TRBV28 to TRBJ1-5. Germline loops: CDR1 MDHEN, CDR2 SYDVKM. The CDR3 is 14 residues long. The CDR3 protein is CASTWTGKARPQHF.

The V and J genes are TRBV7-6 and TRBJ2-1; the D gene TCRdb calls, TRBD2, cannot be checked with no DNA. This CDR3 is 15 amino acids long. Per the germline V gene, CDR1 is SGHVS and CDR2 is FNYEAQ. CDR3 sequence reads: CASSPSWLAGGEQFF.

The chain employs TRBV5-1 and TRBJ1-5; the D gene TCRdb calls, TRBD1, cannot be checked with no DNA. The CDR3 is 14 amino acids. CDR1 is SGHRS and CDR2 is YFSETQ in the germline V gene. CDR3: CASRQDAGNQPQHF.

The chain couples TRBV4-3 to TRBJ2-1; TCRdb designates TRBD2, a call that cannot be tested without DNA. CDR1 LGHNA and CDR2 YSLEER come from the germline V gene. The length of the CDR3 is 16 residues. CDR3 region: CASSQDLRTRGNEQFF.

The chain is built from TRBV6-5 and TRBJ1-3; TCRdb calls TRBD1, which cannot be checked without DNA. Germline V gives CDR1 MNHEY, CDR2 SVGAGI. This CDR3 has 18 amino acids. This CDR3 reads CASSYPTGPRASGNTIYF.

The V call is TRBV28, the J call TRBJ2-3; TCRdb lists TRBD2, though no DNA is available to test this call. The CDR3 sequence is 17 residues long. Germline-derived CDR1 and CDR2 are MDHEN and SYDVKM. This CDR3 reads CASTPHFGLAITDTQYF.

The chain joins TRBV7-9 to TRBJ2-1; TCRdb reports TRBD2, a call that lacks DNA to check it against. The CDR3 is 17 amino acids. The germline gives CDR1 SEHNR, CDR2 FQNEAQ (reference sequence). Here the CDR3 reads CASSLPTSGSSYNEQFF. Using reference TRBV7-9 and TRBJ2-1 for the parts outside the CDR3, the full variable domain is DTGVSQNPRHKITKRGQNVTFRCDPISEHNRLYWYRQTLGQGPEFLTYFQNEAQLEKSRLLSDRFSAERPKGSFSTLEIQRTEQGDSAMYLCASSLPTSGSSYNEQFFGPGTRLTVL.

This chain joins TRBV4-1 and TRBJ1-6. CDR1 and CDR2 from the germline V gene are MGHRA and YSYEKL. The length of the CDR3 is 15 residues. The CDR3 region is CASSQPGLTDSPLHF.

The chain is built from TRBV27 and TRBJ2-4. In germline, CDR1 is MNHEY, CDR2 SMNVEV (reference sequence). This CDR3 is 13 amino acids long. The CDR3 region is CASPLVAKNIQYF.

The chain is built from TRBV19 and TRBJ2-1; as DNA is missing, the TRBD1 call by TCRdb cannot be tested. This CDR3 contains 14 residues. Looked up from germline, CDR1 is LNHDA and CDR2 is SQIVND (reference sequence). The CDR3 reads CASNQGFSYNEQFF.